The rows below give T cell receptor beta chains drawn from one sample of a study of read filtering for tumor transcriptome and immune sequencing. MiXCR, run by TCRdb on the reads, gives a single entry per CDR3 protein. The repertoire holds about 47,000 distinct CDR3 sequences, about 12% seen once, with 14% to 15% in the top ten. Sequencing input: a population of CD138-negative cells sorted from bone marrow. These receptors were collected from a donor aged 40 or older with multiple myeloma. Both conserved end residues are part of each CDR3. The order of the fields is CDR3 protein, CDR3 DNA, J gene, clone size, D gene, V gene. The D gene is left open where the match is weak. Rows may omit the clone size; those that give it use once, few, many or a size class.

CDR3 protein: CASSLDRGVTEAFF
CDR3 DNA: TGTGCCAGCAGTCTTGACAGGGGGGTCACTGAAGCTTTCTTT
J gene: TRBJ1-1
clone size: many
D gene: TRBD1
V gene: TRBV6-5

CDR3 protein: CASSLRLAAHYEQYF
CDR3 DNA: TGCGCCAGCAGCTTAAGACTAGCGGCACACTACGAGCAGTACTTC
J gene: TRBJ2-7
clone size: NA
D gene: TRBD2
V gene: TRBV5-1

CDR3 protein: CASNWGSAGELFF
CDR3 DNA: TGTGCCAGCAATTGGGGGAGTGCCGGGGAGCTGTTTTTT
J gene: TRBJ2-2
clone size: many
D gene: NA
V gene: TRBV27

CDR3 protein: CASSFRGGHGYNEQFF
CDR3 DNA: TGTGCCAGCAGCTTTCGGGGCGGGCATGGGTACAATGAGCAGTTCTTC
J gene: TRBJ2-1
clone size: many
D gene: NA
V gene: TRBV11-2

CDR3 protein: CASSLTGPNNEQFF
CDR3 DNA: TGTGCCAGCAGCTTAACTGGACCCAACAATGAGCAGTTCTTC
J gene: TRBJ2-1
clone size: many
D gene: NA
V gene: TRBV7-3

CDR3 protein: CSASPYGDRHNSPLHF
CDR3 DNA: TGCAGTGCTTCCCCGTACGGGGACAGACATAATTCACCCCTCCACTTT
J gene: TRBJ1-6
clone size: many
D gene: TRBD1
V gene: TRBV20-1

CDR3 protein: CASSFSGQGVNEQFF
CDR3 DNA: TGCGCCAGCAGCTTCTCAGGACAGGGGGTCAATGAGCAGTTCTTC
J gene: TRBJ2-1
clone size: many
D gene: TRBD1
V gene: TRBV5-1

CDR3 protein: CASSKGDLGNQPQHF
CDR3 DNA: TGTGCCAGCAGTAAGGGGGATTTGGGCAATCAGCCCCAGCATTTT
J gene: TRBJ1-5
clone size: many
D gene: NA
V gene: TRBV2

CDR3 protein: CASSLLVGTPDF
CDR3 DNA: TGTGCCAGCAGTTTATTGGTGGGGACTCCTGACTTC
J gene: TRBJ2-5
clone size: few
D gene: NA
V gene: TRBV28

CDR3 protein: CASSMREGAQHF
CDR3 DNA: TGTGCCAGTAGTATGCGGGAGGGAGCCCAGCATTTT
J gene: TRBJ1-5
clone size: many
D gene: NA
V gene: TRBV19

CDR3 protein: CASSFGGGATISEAFF
CDR3 DNA: TGTGCCAGCAGCTTTGGGGGGGGGGCTACAATATCTGAAGCTTTCTTT
J gene: TRBJ1-1
clone size: many
D gene: NA
V gene: TRBV5-5

CDR3 protein: CSATTGDSYNEQFF
CDR3 DNA: TGCAGTGCTACCACCGGGGACTCTTACAATGAGCAGTTCTTC
J gene: TRBJ2-1
clone size: few
D gene: NA
V gene: TRBV20-1

CDR3 protein: CASSSLSGSSYEQYF
CDR3 DNA: TGTGCCAGCAGTTCCCTTAGCGGGAGCTCCTACGAGCAGTACTTC
J gene: TRBJ2-7
clone size: NA
D gene: TRBD2
V gene: TRBV28

CDR3 protein: CASNRLAGGTGELFF
CDR3 DNA: TGTGCCAGCAACCGACTAGCGGGAGGTACCGGGGAGCTGTTTTTT
J gene: TRBJ2-2
clone size: many
D gene: TRBD2
V gene: TRBV2

CDR3 protein: CASSPREREQYF
CDR3 DNA: TGTGCCAGCAGCCCGCGGGAGAGGGAGCAGTACTTC
J gene: TRBJ2-7
clone size: many
D gene: TRBD2
V gene: TRBV3-1

CDR3 protein: CASSIDVTNGQFF
CDR3 DNA: TGTGCCAGTAGTATAGACGTTACCAATGGGCAGTTCTTC
J gene: TRBJ2-1
clone size: NA
D gene: NA
V gene: TRBV19

CDR3 protein: CASSFRGLAQGNTEAFF
CDR3 DNA: TGTGCCAGCAGCTTCCGGGGCTTAGCTCAGGGGAACACTGAAGCTTTCTTT
J gene: TRBJ1-1
clone size: NA
D gene: NA
V gene: TRBV7-2

CDR3 protein: CASSLNPGQGSEKLFF
CDR3 DNA: TGTGCCAGCAGTCTTAATCCGGGACAGGGAAGTGAAAAACTGTTTTTT
J gene: TRBJ1-4
clone size: NA
D gene: TRBD1
V gene: TRBV4-2

CDR3 protein: CASSNPAEQYF
CDR3 DNA: TGTGCCAGCTCAAACCCCGCGGAGCAGTACTTC
J gene: TRBJ2-7
clone size: many
D gene: NA
V gene: TRBV28

CDR3 protein: CASSPTGQFGYTF
CDR3 DNA: TGTGCCAGCAGTCCTACGGGACAGTTCGGCTACACCTTC
J gene: TRBJ1-2
clone size: many
D gene: TRBD1
V gene: TRBV6-6

CDR3 protein: CSARGLGSGELFF
CDR3 DNA: TGCAGTGCTAGGGGGCTTGGGTCCGGGGAGCTGTTTTTT
J gene: TRBJ2-2
clone size: many
D gene: NA
V gene: TRBV20-1

CDR3 protein: CASSERIASGELFF
CDR3 DNA: TGCGCCAGCAGTGAGAGGATAGCGTCCGGGGAGCTGTTTTTT
J gene: TRBJ2-2
clone size: many
D gene: NA
V gene: TRBV10-1

CDR3 protein: CASSSTSGGADSEQYF
CDR3 DNA: TGTGCCAGCAGCTCTACTAGCGGGGGGGCAGACTCCGAGCAGTACTTC
J gene: TRBJ2-7
clone size: NA
D gene: TRBD2
V gene: TRBV7-6

CDR3 protein: CSARGPLSYEQYF
CDR3 DNA: TGCAGTGCTAGAGGTCCGCTGTCCTACGAGCAGTACTTC
J gene: TRBJ2-7
clone size: many
D gene: NA
V gene: TRBV20-1

CDR3 protein: CSASGQGAGGYTF
CDR3 DNA: TGCAGCGCCTCGGGACAGGGGGCGGGAGGCTACACCTTC
J gene: TRBJ1-2
clone size: many
D gene: TRBD1
V gene: TRBV29-1

CDR3 protein: CASSYQTGFVYEQYF
CDR3 DNA: TGTGCCAGCTCCTACCAGACAGGGTTCGTGTACGAGCAGTACTTC
J gene: TRBJ2-7
clone size: many
D gene: TRBD1
V gene: TRBV18

CDR3 protein: CASREPGPGTAFF
CDR3 DNA: TGTGCCAGCAGGGAACCGGGCCCCGGAACAGCTTTCTTT
J gene: TRBJ1-1
clone size: many
D gene: NA
V gene: TRBV3-1

CDR3 protein: CSVVRLAGAYEQYF
CDR3 DNA: TGCAGCGTTGTTAGACTAGCGGGAGCCTACGAGCAGTACTTC
J gene: TRBJ2-7
clone size: many
D gene: TRBD2
V gene: TRBV29-1

CDR3 protein: CASSFGPRVLVLQETQYF
CDR3 DNA: TGTGCCAGCAGCTTCGGGCCCCGTGTTTTAGTATTGCAAGAGACCCAGTACTTC
J gene: TRBJ2-5
clone size: NA
D gene: NA
V gene: TRBV7-9